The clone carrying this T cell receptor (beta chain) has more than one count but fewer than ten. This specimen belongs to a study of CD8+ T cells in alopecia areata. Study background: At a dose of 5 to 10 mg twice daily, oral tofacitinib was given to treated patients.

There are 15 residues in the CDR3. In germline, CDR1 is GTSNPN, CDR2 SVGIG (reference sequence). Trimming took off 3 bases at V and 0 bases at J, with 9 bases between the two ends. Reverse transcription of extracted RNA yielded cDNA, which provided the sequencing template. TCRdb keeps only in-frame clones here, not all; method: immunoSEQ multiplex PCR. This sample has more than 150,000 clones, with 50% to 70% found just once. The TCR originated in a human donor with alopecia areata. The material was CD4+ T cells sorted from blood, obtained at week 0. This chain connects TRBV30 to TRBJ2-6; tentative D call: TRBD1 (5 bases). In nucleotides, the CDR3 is TGTGCCTGGAGCCTACAGGCCTCTGGGGCCAACGTCCTGACTTTC. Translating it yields CAWSLQASGANVLTF.